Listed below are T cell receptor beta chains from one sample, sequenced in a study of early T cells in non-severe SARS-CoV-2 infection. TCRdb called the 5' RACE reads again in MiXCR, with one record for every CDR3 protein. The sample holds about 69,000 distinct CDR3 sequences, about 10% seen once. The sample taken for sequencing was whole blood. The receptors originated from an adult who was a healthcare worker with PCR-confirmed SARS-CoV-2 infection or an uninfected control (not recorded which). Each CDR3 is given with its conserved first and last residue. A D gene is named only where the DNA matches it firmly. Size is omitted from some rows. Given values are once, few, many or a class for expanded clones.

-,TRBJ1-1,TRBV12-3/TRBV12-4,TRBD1,CASSAGTGSEAFF,TGTGCCAGCAGTGCCGGGACAGGAAGTGAAGCTTTCTTT
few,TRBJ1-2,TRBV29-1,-,CSVERGYGYTF,TGCAGCGTTGAAAGGGGCTATGGCTACACCTTC
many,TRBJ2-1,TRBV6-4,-,CASSEGADYNEQFF,TGTGCCAGCAGTGAAGGGGCGGACTACAATGAGCAGTTCTTC
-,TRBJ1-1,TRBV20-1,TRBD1,CSAPLDRVSTEAFF,TGCAGTGCTCCCCTGGACAGGGTGAGCACTGAAGCTTTCTTT
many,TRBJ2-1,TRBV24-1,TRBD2,CATSDQSSGTSGINEQFF,TGTGCCACCAGTGACCAAAGCTCCGGGACTAGCGGGATCAATGAGCAGTTCTTC
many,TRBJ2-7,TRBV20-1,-,CSARVVGQLGLWEQYF,TGCAGTGCTAGAGTAGTTGGTCAGCTCGGATTATGGGAGCAGTACTTC
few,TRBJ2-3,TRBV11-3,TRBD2,CASSSGRLAEADTQYF,TGTGCCAGCAGTTCTGGAAGGCTAGCGGAGGCAGATACGCAGTATTTT
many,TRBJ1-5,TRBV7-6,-,CASSLWQGTGNQPQHF,TGTGCCAGCAGCTTATGGCAGGGGACGGGCAATCAGCCCCAGCATTTT
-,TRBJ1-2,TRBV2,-,CASSVFGANYGYTF,TGTGCCAGCAGTGTTTTCGGCGCTAACTATGGCTACACCTTC
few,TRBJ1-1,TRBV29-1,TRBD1,CSAQGVYEEAFF,TGCAGCGCTCAGGGGGTTTATGAGGAAGCTTTCTTT
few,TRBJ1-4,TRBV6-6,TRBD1,CASLRGLNEKLFF,TGTGCCAGCCTCAGGGGGCTGAATGAAAAACTGTTTTTT
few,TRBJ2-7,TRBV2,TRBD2,CASRLGLAGGSPYEQYF,TGTGCCAGCAGACTCGGACTAGCGGGGGGCAGTCCCTACGAGCAGTACTTC
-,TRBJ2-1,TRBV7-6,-,CASSLALGFRGGGNEQFF,TGTGCCAGCAGCTTAGCGTTGGGATTCCGCGGAGGGGGGAATGAGCAGTTCTTC
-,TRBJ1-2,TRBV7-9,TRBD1,CASRPTGEGNGYTF,TGTGCCAGCAGGCCGACAGGGGAAGGTAATGGCTACACCTTC
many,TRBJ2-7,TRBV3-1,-,CASSQVGRREYEQYF,TGTGCCAGCAGCCAAGTCGGTCGTCGAGAATACGAGCAGTACTTC
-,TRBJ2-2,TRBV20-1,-,CSADKGAGELFF,TGCAGTGCTGATAAGGGAGCCGGGGAGCTGTTTTTT
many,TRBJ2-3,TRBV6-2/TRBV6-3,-,CASRFGLGTDTQYF,TGTGCCAGCAGATTTGGGCTTGGTACAGATACGCAGTATTTT
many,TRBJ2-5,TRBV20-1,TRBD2,CSASPSGLQETQYF,TGCAGTGCTAGCCCTAGCGGGCTCCAAGAGACCCAGTACTTC
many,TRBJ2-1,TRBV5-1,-,CASTPGQANEQFF,TGCGCCAGTACACCTGGGCAGGCCAATGAGCAGTTCTTC
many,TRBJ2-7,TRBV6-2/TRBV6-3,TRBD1,CASSYRTGGEQYF,TGTGCCAGCAGTTATCGGACAGGGGGCGAGCAGTACTTC
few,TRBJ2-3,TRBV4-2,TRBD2,CASSQVLAGERGAQYF,TGTGCCAGCAGCCAAGTCCTAGCGGGAGAGCGCGGTGCGCAGTATTTT
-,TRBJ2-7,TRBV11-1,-,CASSTSPYEQYF,TGTGCCAGCAGCACTAGTCCCTACGAGCAGTACTTC
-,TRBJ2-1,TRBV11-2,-,CASSVRLAGEQFF,TGTGCCAGCAGCGTCCGCCTCGCGGGTGAGCAGTTCTTC
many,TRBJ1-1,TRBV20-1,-,CSARSGLGNTEAFF,TGCAGTGCCCGTAGTGGACTAGGGAACACTGAAGCTTTCTTT
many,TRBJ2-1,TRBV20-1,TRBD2,CSALAGGLIEQFF,TGCAGTGCATTAGCGGGGGGGCTTATTGAGCAGTTCTTC
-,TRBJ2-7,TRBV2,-,CASSPGQLSLGQYF,TGTGCCAGCAGTCCGGGTCAGCTTTCCTTAGGGCAGTACTTC
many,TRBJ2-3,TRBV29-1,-,CSVEPTRLDTQYF,TGCAGCGTTGAGCCGACTCGTCTAGATACGCAGTATTTT
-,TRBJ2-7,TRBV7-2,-,CASSLEPYEQYF,TGTGCCAGCAGCTTAGAACCCTACGAGCAGTACTTC
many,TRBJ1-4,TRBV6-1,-,CASSSRGRSEKLFF,TGTGCCAGCAGTTCGCGGGGGCGATCTGAAAAACTGTTTTTT
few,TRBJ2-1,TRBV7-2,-,CASSFYSHNEQFF,TGTGCCAGCAGCTTTTACAGTCACAATGAGCAGTTCTTC
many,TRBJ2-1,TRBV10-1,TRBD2,CASIKSRISGPSYNEQFF,TGCGCCAGCATAAAGAGTCGAATTAGCGGGCCCTCCTACAATGAGCAGTTCTTC